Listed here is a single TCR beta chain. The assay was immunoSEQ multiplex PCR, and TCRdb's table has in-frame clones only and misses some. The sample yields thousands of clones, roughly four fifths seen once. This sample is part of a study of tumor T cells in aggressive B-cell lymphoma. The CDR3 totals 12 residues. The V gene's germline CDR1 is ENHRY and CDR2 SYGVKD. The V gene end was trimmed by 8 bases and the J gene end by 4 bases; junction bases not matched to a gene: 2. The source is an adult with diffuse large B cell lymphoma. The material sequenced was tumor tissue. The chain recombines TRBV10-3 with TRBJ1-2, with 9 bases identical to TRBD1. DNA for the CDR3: TGTGCCATCCTGACAGGGGGCTATGGCTACACCTTC. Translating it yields CAILTGGYGYTF.